This T cell receptor (beta chain) appears in the sequencing data of a study of T cells expressing NK-cell markers. On the study more broadly: In sorted CD3+CD56+NKG2C+, CD3+CD56+NKG2C- and CD3+CD56-NKG2C+ T cells, TCR beta repertoires were obtained.

The CDR3 extends over 14 amino acids. Using the 5' RACE reads, TCRdb records one entry per CDR3 protein without DNA. Its clone listing holds 200,000 to 300,000 distinct CDR3 sequences. This TCR derives from a man between 18 and 29 years old in good health. Sequencing was done on a sample of blood T cells: a sorted CD56 or NKG2C T cell subset, CD4+ or CD8+ T cells, or bulk PBMC T cells (not recorded which). This rearrangement joins TRBV12-3 or TRBV12-4 to TRBJ1-4; as DNA is missing, the TRBD1 call by TCRdb cannot be tested. This chain's CDR3 is CASSLSGEAEKLFF.